Following are 11 T cell receptor beta chains from one sample sequenced in a study of neurological immune-mediated disorders. From the 5' RACE reads, TCRdb called clonotypes with MiXCR, one entry per CDR3 protein. The sample lists 25,000 to 35,000 distinct CDR3 sequences; roughly 15% were seen once. The material sequenced was PBMCs. The receptors derive from a man between 65 and 85 years old in good health.

This clonotype appeared many times. The chain employs TRBV6-2 or TRBV6-3 and TRBJ2-3, with TRBD2 identical over 8 bases. Germline CDR1 and CDR2: MNHEY and SVGEGT. The CDR3 spans 13 residues. V lost 3 bases and J lost 12; bases outside the gene matches: 8. The CDR3 DNA sequence: TGTGCCAGCAGTTATTCCGGGACTAGTATACAGTATTTT. Its translation is CASSYSGTSIQYF.

This clonotype was counted at least ten times. The chain has TRBV10-3 and TRBJ2-4; no clear D. The V gene lost 4 bases and the J gene lost 0 bases, with 10 bases spanning the gap. This CDR3 has 15 amino acids. Germline V gives CDR1 ENHRY, CDR2 SYGVKD. The CDR3 DNA is TGTGCCATCAGTGGAGACATTCCAGCCAAAAACATTCAGTACTTC. It is translated as CAISGDIPAKNIQYF.

The chain is built from TRBV6-6 and TRBJ1-1; D call uncertain. Trimming cost V 0 bases and J 5 bases, with 7 bases left between them. Germline V gene data show CDR1 as MNHNY and CDR2 as SVGAGI (reference sequence). The CDR3 covers 13 residues. The CDR3 loop reads CASSYSPGTEAFF. Here the CDR3 DNA reads TGTGCCAGCAGTTACTCCCCTGGGACTGAAGCTTTCTTT.

This clonotype was detected only a few times. CDR3 sequence reads: CASILSLKVSYEQYF. CDR3 coding DNA: TGTGCCAGCATCCTGTCTTTGAAGGTCTCCTACGAGCAGTACTTC. J is TRBJ2-7 and V is TRBV2, with D hard to call. The V end was cut by 7 bases, the J end by 0 bases, with 16 bases between. Germline V gene lookup returns CDR1 SNHLY and CDR2 FYNNEI. There are 15 residues in the CDR3.

This clonotype was recorded many times. V is TRBV24-1 and J is TRBJ2-1, with D hard to call. CDR1 KGHDR and CDR2 SFDVKD come from the germline V gene. The V gene lost 6 bases and the J gene lost 0 bases, with 8 bases spanning the gap. The CDR3 length is 14 residues. The CDR3 spells CATSLGSSYNEQFF. CDR3 DNA: TGTGCCACCAGTCTGGGGTCCTCCTACAATGAGCAGTTCTTC.

Ten or more counts support this clonotype. V usage is TRBV5-1 and J usage is TRBJ2-7, with 11 positions matching TRBD2. Germline V gene sequence: CDR1 SGHRS, CDR2 YFSETQ. There are 17 residues in the CDR3. V dropped 2 bases and J dropped 0; count of bases not matched to a gene: 7. The CDR3 sequence: CASSLAPSGGLSYEQYF. The CDR3 bases are TGCGCCAGCAGCTTAGCTCCTAGCGGGGGGCTCTCCTACGAGCAGTACTTC.

This clonotype was seen only once. This rearrangement joins TRBV7-3 to TRBJ2-5; 10 bases are shared with TRBD2. Germline V CDR1 and CDR2: SGHTA, FQGTGA. CDR3 length: 15 residues. V lost 2 bases and J lost 5; bases outside the gene matches: 5. In nucleotides, the CDR3 is TGTGCCAGCAGCTTAGTCAGCGGGGGGGTGGAGACCCAGTACTTC. It yields the protein CASSLVSGGVETQYF.

The table lists this clonotype with many counts. The V and J genes are TRBV28 and TRBJ2-7; the D gene is possibly TRBD2 (6 bases). Germline loops: CDR1 MDHEN, CDR2 SYDVKM. V gave up 3 bases and J gave up 0 bases, with 15 bases separating them. CDR3 size: 16 residues. CDR3 bases: TGTGCCAGCAGTTTGCCCCGACTAGGCACCTCCTACGAGCAGTACTTC. This sequence encodes CASSLPRLGTSYEQYF.

The chain uses TRBV10-3 and TRBJ1-1; possibly TRBD1 for D (5 bases). Germline V CDR1 and CDR2: ENHRY, SYGVKD. V was trimmed by 3 bases and J by 5 bases, leaving 7 bases between them. This CDR3 is built from 12 residues. CDR3 region: CAISERGTEAFF. The DNA of the CDR3 is TGTGCCATCAGTGAAAGGGGTACTGAAGCTTTCTTT.

This clonotype was picked up many times. The chain uses TRBV5-1 and TRBJ2-7; TRBD1 might be the D (5 bases). Germline lookup yields CDR1 SGHRS and CDR2 YFSETQ. Trimming removed 0 bases from V and 3 bases from J, with 22 bases in between. The CDR3 runs to 18 residues. The CDR3 is CASSLEGLGQAEYYEQYF. The CDR3 DNA reads as TGCGCCAGCAGCTTGGAGGGGTTGGGGCAGGCGGAATACTACGAGCAGTACTTC.

A note on this clonotype: This CDR3 fails to terminate in the conserved phenylalanine or tryptophan, so it likely reflects a read error. The CDR3, as DNA: TGTGCCATCAGTGACGTACTAGTGGGGGAAGAGACCCAGTACTTA. This codes for CAISDVLVGEETQYL. This chain connects TRBV10-3 to TRBJ2-5; D possibly uses TRBD1 or TRBD2 (5 bases each). The germline V and J ends were trimmed by 3 bases and 3 bases, with 14 bases remaining between them. Germline V gene data show CDR1 as ENHRY and CDR2 as SYGVKD. The CDR3 extends over 15 amino acids.